The sequence of this TCR beta chain was determined in a study of identical twins (dated by TCRdb to the mid-2010s). For context, the study as a whole: The study deep-sequenced TCR alpha and beta repertoires from monozygotic twins, unrelated adults of various ages and cord blood to test whether fetal clonotypes persist. Replicate twin experiments were performed at different times using different library preparation protocols to rule out contamination. Overall results and qualifications from the work: Zero-insertion analyses could be partly confounded by invariant T cells such as MAIT and iNKT, although diverse VJ usage argued against such confounding for most clonotypes. Out-of-frame TCR alpha sharing in monozygotic twins was systematically underestimated by recombination models, whereas sharing between unrelated individuals was in agreement with the recombination models. A weaker excess of twin sharing was found in beta out-of-frame sequences because the signal-to-noise ratio was lowered by fewer shared sequences. Because the same donors could not be followed over many years, conclusions were based on cross-sectional statistical analysis. Abundant cord blood beta clonotypes carried fewer insertions; young adult naive repertoires showed a weaker similar trend, while memory repertoires showed none. Out-of-frame TCR alpha sequences shared between twins showed an excess of low generation-probability sequences compared with coincidental sharing between unrelated individuals.

This clonotype was seen repeatedly, ten times or more. The target of this receptor is not known. No clone much larger than this one lies a single base away; base qualities are absent. Only healthy Caucasian donors were included. Three pairs of female monozygotic twins, all aged about 18 to 29 years, were included in the twin cohort. CD4+ and CD8+ T cell populations were isolated with positive isolation kits from Invitrogen. CDR1 and CDR2 are drawn from the germline V gene: MDHEN, SYDVKM. V trim: 7 bases; J trim: 3 bases; unmatched bases: 11. Reading from cysteine to phenylalanine, the CDR3 counts 17 amino acids. The CDR3 DNA has 51 bases and is translated from base 1. Library method: 5' RACE. Sequenced using an Illumina HiSeq 2000. A universal primer binding site was added through template switching, and the final cDNA carried a unique molecular identifier so that TCR cDNA molecules could be counted accurately. Specific primers in the conserved constant-segment region were used to synthesize first-strand cDNA for TCR alpha and beta chains. To control for contamination, each cDNA library was double barcoded with a SMART-Mk sample barcode plus Illumina barcodes. Two successive PCR steps introduced TruSeq adapter sequences along with Illumina sample barcodes. The Illumina HiSeq platform was used with custom primers to sequence TCR alpha and beta cDNA libraries. In the original analysis: MiGEC processed the raw reads to extract unique molecular identifiers, while MiXCR was used to determine the CDR3 positions. For each individual, recombination models were inferred using an EM algorithm with the repgenHMM and IGoR tools. The analysis of shared clonotypes was done with the tcR package in R, with sharing normalized by the product of cloneset sizes. To study raw recombination free of thymic and clonal selection effects, out-of-frame nonproductive sequences were analyzed. The public reads were reanalyzed by TCRdb: fastp trimming at Q25, MiXCR alignment, in-frame beta chains only. Merged by CDR3 protein, the rows form single entries marked with the most common genes and DNA. The V and J calls and clone size come from TCRdb's table, not from the authors' own analysis. Within this sample are roughly 240,000 distinct CDR3 sequences, with about 7.5% of them counted one time only. The ten largest clones add up to under 6.5% of the sample.

These sequences were also reported in another study, on yellow fever vaccine responses in identical twins. The second study's paper adds: According to the authors, in identical twins the way T cells responded to vaccination appeared partly convergent and partly personalized. In identical twins, the study followed T cell clones that responded to the vaccine with precision.

The receptor chain draws on TRBV28 and TRBJ1-5; TRBD1 fits 11 bases in the junction. Sequenced sample: CD8+ T cells sorted from blood. The source of this sequence is a young woman in good health. The CDR3 region: CASTYGTGGINNQPQHF. Here is the DNA: TGTGCCAGCACTTACGGGACAGGGGGGATTAACAATCAGCCCCAGCATTTT. The reference TRBV28 and TRBJ1-5 proteins fill in what lies around the CDR3, so the full variable domain reads DVKVTQSSRYLVKRTGEKVFLECVQDMDHENMFWYRQDPGLGLRLIYFSYDVKMKEKGDIPEGYSVSREKKERFSLILESASTNQTSMYLCASTYGTGGINNQPQHFGDGTRLSIL.